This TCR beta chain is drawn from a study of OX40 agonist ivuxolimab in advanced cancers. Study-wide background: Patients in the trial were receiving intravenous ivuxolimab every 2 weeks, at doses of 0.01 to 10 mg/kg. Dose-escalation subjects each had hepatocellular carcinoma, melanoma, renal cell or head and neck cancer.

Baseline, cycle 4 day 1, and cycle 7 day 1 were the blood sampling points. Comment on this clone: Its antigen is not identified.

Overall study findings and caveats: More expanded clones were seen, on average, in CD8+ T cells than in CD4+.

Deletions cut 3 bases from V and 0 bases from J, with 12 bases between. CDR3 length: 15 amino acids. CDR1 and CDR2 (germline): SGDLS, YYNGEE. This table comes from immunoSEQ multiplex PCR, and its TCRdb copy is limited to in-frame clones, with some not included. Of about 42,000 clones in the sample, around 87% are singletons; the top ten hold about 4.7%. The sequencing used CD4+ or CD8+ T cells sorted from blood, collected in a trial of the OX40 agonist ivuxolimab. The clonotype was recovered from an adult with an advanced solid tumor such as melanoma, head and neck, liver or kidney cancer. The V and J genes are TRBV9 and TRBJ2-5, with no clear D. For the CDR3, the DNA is TGTGCCAGCAGCGCATTTTCCGGGCACCAAGAGACCCAGTACTTC. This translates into CASSAFSGHQETQYF.